Described below is a single TCR beta chain sequence and its context. This table comes from immunoSEQ multiplex PCR, and its TCRdb copy is limited to in-frame clones, with some not included. The sample yields about 65,000 clones, 92% seen once. This entry belongs to a study of T cell changes during pregnancy in multiple sclerosis. The length of the CDR3 is 16 residues. V was shortened by 2 bases and J by 1 base, with 14 bases between the two germline ends. The germline V gene encodes CDR1 SEHNR and CDR2 FQNEAQ (reference sequence). The rearrangement uses TRBV7-9 and TRBJ1-2; D unresolved. This specimen consisted of CD8+ T cells from peripheral blood mononuclear cells, obtained in the third trimester of pregnancy. The TCR originated in a female donor in good health, enrolled as a control in a pregnancy study. CDR3 loop: CASSLSTEGFNYGYTF. The CDR3, as DNA: TGTGCCAGCAGCTTATCCACAGAAGGCTTTAACTATGGCTACACCTTC.